The rows below give T cell receptor beta chains drawn from one sample of a study of T cell changes during pregnancy in multiple sclerosis. TCRdb keeps only in-frame clones here, not all; method: immunoSEQ multiplex PCR. The sample yields approximately 59,000 clones, about 90% seen once. Specimen: peripheral blood, collected in the third trimester of pregnancy. Receptors were obtained from a female donor in good health, enrolled as a control in a pregnancy study. CDR3s include the opening cysteine and the closing phenylalanine or tryptophan. D genes are given only for firm matches. Rows may omit the clone size; those that give it use once, few, many or a size class.

>TRBV11-2|.|TRBJ1-3|.
CASSFGQTIYF
TGTGCCAGCAGCTTTGGACAGACCATATATTTT
>TRBV4-3|TRBD2|TRBJ2-3|few
CASSQRTSGGPGDTQYF
TGCGCCAGCAGCCAAAGAACTAGCGGGGGCCCCGGGGATACGCAGTATTTT
>TRBV7-9|.|TRBJ2-3|.
CASGIAGTTTDTQYF
TGTGCCAGCGGGATAGCCGGGACAACCACAGATACGCAGTATTTT
>TRBV5-1|TRBD1|TRBJ1-5|.
CASSLWGQESNQPQHF
TGCGCCAGCAGCTTGTGGGGACAGGAGAGCAATCAGCCCCAGCATTTT
>TRBV27|.|TRBJ1-2|.
CASRLRDNYGYTF
TGTGCCAGCAGACTCAGGGATAACTATGGCTACACCTTC
>TRBV5-6|.|TRBJ1-2|.
CASSSPGLTNYGYTF
TGTGCCAGCAGTTCCCCGGGTCTCACTAACTATGGCTACACCTTC
>TRBV7-3|.|TRBJ2-3|.
CASSFTGTDTQYF
TGTGCCAGCAGCTTCACAGGCACAGATACGCAGTATTTT
>TRBV2|.|TRBJ1-5|.
CASRIESVSNQPQHF
TGTGCCAGCAGGATTGAGTCTGTTAGCAATCAGCCCCAGCATTTT
>TRBV6-6|.|TRBJ1-1|.
CASSPPDRAGLAFF
TGTGCCAGCAGTCCCCCCGACCGGGCGGGACTGGCTTTCTTT
>TRBV9|TRBD1|TRBJ2-5|.
CASSPGTGSEETQYF
TGTGCCAGCAGCCCCGGGACAGGGTCAGAGGAGACCCAGTACTTC
>TRBV18|TRBD2|TRBJ2-6|.
CASSPPWGGSSGANVLTF
TGTGCCAGCTCACCCCCCTGGGGGGGAAGCTCTGGGGCCAACGTCCTGACTTTC
>TRBV4-3|TRBD1|TRBJ1-5|.
CASSQGTGLGQPQHF
TGCGCCAGCAGCCAAGGGACAGGGCTAGGCCAGCCCCAGCATTTT
>TRBV28|TRBD1|TRBJ1-4|.
CASSFGQGLGGEKLFF
TGTGCCAGCAGTTTCGGACAGGGCCTTGGGGGGGAAAAACTGTTTTTT
>TRBV28|TRBD1|TRBJ2-3|.
CASTRGTGYTDTQYF
TGTGCCAGCACCCGCGGGACAGGGTACACAGATACGCAGTATTTT
>TRBV7-2|TRBD2|TRBJ2-3|once
CASSFSPRGATDTQYF
TGTGCCAGCAGCTTTTCGCCGCGGGGGGCCACAGATACGCAGTATTTT
>TRBV19|.|TRBJ2-5|.
CASKGGGAGETQYF
TGTGCCAGTAAAGGTGGGGGGGCCGGGGAGACCCAGTACTTC
>TRBV19|.|TRBJ1-5|.
CASSIRDNDNQPQHF
TGTGCCAGTAGTATCCGCGACAATGACAATCAGCCCCAGCATTTT
>TRBV10-3|.|TRBJ2-7|.
CAISGQTGYEQYF
TGTGCCATCAGTGGTCAGACAGGCTACGAGCAGTACTTC
>TRBV9|.|TRBJ2-7|.
CASSGDRPYEQYF
TGTGCCAGCAGCGGTGACAGGCCCTACGAGCAGTACTTC
>TRBV7-9|TRBD1|TRBJ1-4|.
CASSSGQGNEKLFF
TGTGCCAGCAGCTCGGGACAGGGGAATGAAAAACTGTTTTTT
>TRBV9|TRBD1|TRBJ2-1|once
CASSSRDSYNEQFF
TGTGCCAGCAGCTCACGGGACAGCTACAATGAGCAGTTCTTC
>TRBV7-3|TRBD2|TRBJ2-3|.
CASRKGGTSQDTQYF
TGTGCCAGCAGAAAAGGCGGGACTAGTCAAGATACGCAGTATTTT
>TRBV6-1|.|TRBJ1-5|.
CASRRATRDQPQHF
TGTGCCAGCAGGCGGGCTACGAGGGATCAGCCCCAGCATTTT
>TRBV18|.|TRBJ1-5|.
CASSPQGMGNQPQHF
TGTGCCAGCTCACCACAGGGGATGGGTAATCAGCCCCAGCATTTT
>TRBV5-5|TRBD1|TRBJ1-1|once
CASSLTIQGEAFF
TGTGCCAGCAGCTTGACAATACAGGGGGAAGCTTTCTTT
>TRBV29-1|.|TRBJ2-1|once
CSGRSSYNEQFF
TGCAGCGGGAGAAGCTCCTACAATGAGCAGTTCTTC
>TRBV11-2|.|TRBJ1-2|.
CASRPSGGVGYTF
TGTGCCAGCAGACCTTCCGGGGGAGTTGGCTACACCTTC
>TRBV4-2|TRBD1|TRBJ1-2|.
CASSFPGGYGYTF
TGTGCCAGCAGCTTTCCAGGGGGCTATGGCTACACCTTC
>TRBV21-1|.|TRBJ2-1|.
CASSKAHTSPLASSDNEQFF
TGTGCCAGCAGCAAAGCTCACACCAGCCCCCTAGCTAGTTCAGACAATGAGCAGTTCTTC
>TRBV25-1|.|TRBJ2-6|.
CASSDSVFVLTF
TGTGCCAGCAGTGATTCCGTTTTTGTCCTGACTTTC
>TRBV14|TRBD2|TRBJ2-7|.
CASSPRTSGFPHIVYEQYF
TGTGCCAGCAGTCCTAGGACTAGCGGGTTCCCCCATATTGTCTACGAGCAGTACTTC
>TRBV9|.|TRBJ1-4|.
CASSVGPIGGEKLFF
TGTGCCAGCAGCGTAGGCCCAATCGGGGGGGAAAAACTGTTTTTT
>TRBV6-1|TRBD2|TRBJ2-5|.
CASSPRSGGRETQYF
TGTGCCAGCAGCCCCAGGTCTGGCGGGAGGGAGACCCAGTACTTC
>TRBV7-6|.|TRBJ1-6|.
CASSLGTGNSPLHF
TGTGCCAGCAGCCTCGGGACTGGAAATTCACCCCTCCACTTT
>TRBV4-2|.|TRBJ2-1|.
CASSQVPGTAYNEQFF
TGTGCCAGCAGCCAAGTTCCGGGAACCGCCTACAATGAGCAGTTCTTC
>TRBV4-2|.|TRBJ2-2|.
CASSQDTIGARIMNTGELFF
TGTGCCAGCAGCCAAGATACTATTGGGGCTAGGATAATGAACACCGGGGAGCTGTTTTTT
>TRBV27|.|TRBJ2-7|.
CASSLGTNYEQYF
TGTGCCAGCAGTTTAGGGACAAATTACGAGCAGTACTTC
>TRBV11-2|TRBD2|TRBJ2-7|.
CASSSRTSGGYEQYF
TGTGCCAGCAGCTCCCGGACTAGCGGGGGGTACGAGCAGTACTTC
>TRBV5-6|TRBD1|TRBJ1-2|.
CASSLKTGDGGYTF
TGTGCCAGCAGCTTGAAGACAGGGGATGGTGGCTACACCTTC
>TRBV25-1|.|TRBJ1-4|.
CASRPGRVSNEKLFF
TGTGCCAGCAGACCTGGCAGGGTATCTAATGAAAAACTGTTTTTT
>TRBV4-3|TRBD2|TRBJ2-5|.
CASSLREGARETQYF
TGCGCCAGCAGCCTGCGGGAGGGGGCGCGAGAGACCCAGTACTTC
>TRBV7-2|TRBD1|TRBJ1-2|.
CASSLRTGAPPDGYTF
TGTGCCAGCAGCTTAAGGACAGGGGCCCCCCCGGATGGCTACACCTTC
>TRBV4-3|TRBD1|TRBJ2-3|.
CASSQRQGLTDTQYF
TGCGCCAGCAGCCAAAGACAGGGGCTCACAGATACGCAGTATTTT
>TRBV5-4|.|TRBJ2-7|.
CASSLDNSYEQYF
TGTGCCAGCAGCTTGGACAACTCCTACGAGCAGTACTTC
>TRBV7-9|TRBD2|TRBJ2-2|.
CASSFSSGDTGELFF
TGTGCCAGCAGCTTCTCTAGCGGGGACACCGGGGAGCTGTTTTTT
>TRBV7-8|TRBD1|TRBJ1-5|.
CASSLAIYRDSGQPQHF
TGTGCCAGCAGCCTGGCCATATACCGGGACAGTGGGCAGCCCCAGCATTTT
>TRBV9|.|TRBJ2-3|.
CASSVGSGGWWTSTDTQYF
TGTGCCAGCAGCGTAGGTTCGGGTGGGTGGTGGACTAGCACAGATACGCAGTATTTT
>TRBV11-2|.|TRBJ1-6|.
CASSLDRGTKGSPLHF
TGTGCCAGCAGCTTAGATCGCGGCACCAAAGGATCACCCCTCCACTTT